The clone carrying this TCR beta chain was seen only a few times. In the authors' methods: The assay estimated nucleated cells by amplifying reference gene primers. Profiling relied on immunoSEQ multiplex PCR, and the TCRdb table lists in-frame clones only, not all of them. The DNA was the basis for D and trimming; V, J and clone size are from that table. The sample holds about 210,000 clones; more than 75% are singletons and the top ten take approximately 2.9%. J was trimmed by 6 bases and V by 6 bases; bases with no gene match: 13. This CDR3 has 17 amino acids. Germline loops: CDR1 MNHEY, CDR2 SVGEGT. The sample belongs to a study of blood T cell repertoires in COVID-19. Overall study: Samples representing acute and convalescent COVID-19 were sourced from the United States, Italy and Spain. Sources were T cells, B-cell-depleted T cells, or PBMCs; the material itself was cDNA or gDNA.

V is TRBV6-2 or TRBV6-3 and J is TRBJ2-1; 11 bases align to TRBD2. Sequenced: peripheral blood. The sequence derives from a man aged 60-69 years with acute or convalescent COVID-19. The CDR3 reads CASSAELLSGGGNEQFF. The CDR3 DNA reads as TGTGCCAGCAGCGCTGAACTCCTTAGCGGGGGGGGCAATGAGCAGTTCTTC.